These T cell receptor beta chains were read from a single sample in a study of blood T cell repertoires in COVID-19. This table comes from immunoSEQ multiplex PCR, and its TCRdb copy is limited to in-frame clones, with some not included. This table holds about 35,000 clones, 85% to 90% found once. The sequencing input was peripheral blood. All receptors derive from a man aged 55 to 70 with active or convalescent COVID-19. CDR3s include the opening cysteine and the closing phenylalanine or tryptophan.

TRBJ2-3	TRBV7-9	CASSLWQGTDTQYF
TRBJ1-5	TRBV15	CATSRDLRGNQPQHF
TRBJ2-1	TRBV28	CASTARGGGNEQFF
TRBJ1-1	TRBV19	CASSMGQGTEAFF
TRBJ1-6	TRBV3-1/TRBV3-2	CASSQDPQGRSPLHF
TRBJ2-1	TRBV19	CASSRTGQGEQFF
TRBJ2-1	TRBV3-1/TRBV3-2	CASSKTGDNEQFF
TRBJ1-1	TRBV6-2/TRBV6-3	CASSYMRPKNTEAFF
TRBJ2-3	TRBV6-1	CASSGPPGGLALDTQYF
TRBJ2-1	TRBV10-3	CAISEVPQGQFF
TRBJ2-1	TRBV15	CATSRETSGSVNEQFF
TRBJ2-3	TRBV6-5	CASRRLLGATDTQYF
TRBJ1-2	TRBV2	CASGRQGAHYGYTF
TRBJ1-1	TRBV5-5	CASSPEARPHLNTEAFF
TRBJ2-3	TRBV7-2	CASSSGLAGAAAQYF
TRBJ2-1	TRBV5-1	CASRGQGTSGSYNEQFF
TRBJ2-1	TRBV7-8	CASSLTSGGVPEQFF
TRBJ1-2	TRBV2	CASSRDRVNYGYTF
TRBJ1-4	TRBV24-1	CATSDFGPTNEKLFF
TRBJ2-3	TRBV19	CASGGLAGGADTQYF
TRBJ1-1	TRBV11-2	CASSLRTEAFF
TRBJ2-1	TRBV6-5	CASSQRQGHEQFF
TRBJ2-1	TRBV3-1/TRBV3-2	CASSQVGSSGSIYHNEQFF
TRBJ2-1	TRBV14	CASSQEGTSGKVYNEQFF
TRBJ2-6	TRBV7-7	CASSSSPSSGANVLTF
TRBJ2-2	TRBV9	CASSVGAENTGELFF
TRBJ1-2	TRBV6-4	CASSDWGQGARGYGYTF
TRBJ1-1	TRBV18	CASSPAVTRGEAFF
TRBJ1-3	TRBV7-9	CASSPLGGGVGNTIYF